The TCR beta chain under discussion was sequenced for a study of blood T cell repertoires in COVID-19. As for the study in general: From the United States, Italy and Spain came samples of acute and convalescent COVID-19.

One Seattle source followed patients from active infection through their disease course. Generated by immunoSEQ multiplex PCR, the TCRdb table keeps only in-frame clones and is missing some. The sample records some 350,000 clones, about 90% being singletons. The length of the CDR3 is 15 residues. The trim removed 7 bases at V and 7 bases at J, leaving 7 bases unmatched. Germline CDR1 is SGHAT and CDR2 is FQNNGV. The TCR comes from a woman aged 50 to 60 with COVID-19, enrolled during active disease. The sequenced sample was peripheral blood. This chain connects TRBV11-2 to TRBJ2-1, with 13 bases aligning to TRBD2. The CDR3 DNA sequence: TGTGCCAGCACCCGTGGGACTAGCGGGGAAAATGAGCAGTTCTTC. It yields the protein CASTRGTSGENEQFF.